Following are 24 T cell receptor beta chains from one sample sequenced in a study of early T cells in non-severe SARS-CoV-2 infection. TCRdb reprocessed the 5' RACE reads with MiXCR, giving one entry per CDR3 protein. The table includes fewer than 100,000 distinct CDR3 sequences, more than 9% detected once. Material for sequencing was whole blood. The receptors come from an adult who was a healthcare worker with PCR-confirmed SARS-CoV-2 infection or an uninfected control (not recorded which).

The chain links TRBV5-1 to TRBJ2-1, with 13 bases identical to TRBD2. CDR3 length equals 17 residues. J was trimmed by 5 bases and V by 4 bases; bases with no gene match: 9. Germline V CDR1 and CDR2: SGHRS, YFSETQ. The CDR3 sequence is CASSPTSGRATDNEQFF. CDR3 nucleotide sequence: TGCGCCAGCAGCCCCACTAGCGGGAGGGCCACGGACAATGAGCAGTTCTTC.

This chain connects TRBV3-1 to TRBJ2-1, with TRBD1 as a possible D gene (7 bases). This CDR3 is 13 amino acids long. V lost 8 bases and J lost 5, with 13 bases in between. Germline CDR1 is LGHDT and CDR2 is YNNKEL (reference sequence). CDR3 residues: CASGGTANNEQFF. CDR3 in DNA: TGTGCCAGCGGGGGGACAGCTAACAATGAGCAGTTCTTC.

This clonotype was found many times. The chain combines TRBV27 with TRBJ2-7; 7 nucleotides agree with TRBD2. The CDR3 sequence is 14 residues long. Trimming removed 5 bases from V and 0 bases from J; junction bases left unmatched: 4. Germline CDR1 and CDR2: MNHEY and SMNVEV (reference sequence). The CDR3 coding sequence is TGTGCCAGCAGTCTGGGCGGGAGCTCCTACGAGCAGTACTTC. This translates into CASSLGGSSYEQYF.

This clonotype turned up a few times. The rearrangement links TRBV27 to TRBJ1-1; D not certain. The CDR3 is made up of 12 amino acids. V was shortened by 3 bases and J by 11 bases, with 13 bases between the two germline ends. Germline assignment: CDR1 MNHEY and CDR2 SMNVEV (reference sequence). CDR3 coding DNA: TGTGCCAGCAGTTTCATATCGGGGAAGGCTTTCTTT. Translation: CASSFISGKAFF.

This clonotype was seen many times. The chain employs TRBV28 and TRBJ2-5, with unresolved D. The CDR3 length is 12 residues. Germline lookup yields CDR1 MDHEN and CDR2 SYDVKM. V shed 8 bases and J shed 5 bases, with 12 bases lying between them. The CDR3 loop is CASWAPSETQYF. The DNA of the CDR3 is TGTGCCAGCTGGGCCCCCTCGGAGACCCAGTACTTC.

This clonotype has ten or more counts. The chain carries TRBV14 and TRBJ2-5; no firm D call. This CDR3 is built from 14 residues. V was cut by 3 bases and J by 7 bases, with 15 bases left in between. In germline, CDR1 is SGHDN, CDR2 FVKESK. The CDR3 region has the DNA TGTGCCAGCAGCCAGCGGTTTTCCCTTCGGACCCAGTACTTC. Protein: CASSQRFSLRTQYF.

This clonotype was detected ten times or more. The genes are TRBV6-6 and TRBJ2-7, with D hard to call. The V gene's germline CDR1 is MNHNY and CDR2 SVGAGI (reference sequence). The CDR3 consists of 13 residues. The V gene lost 6 bases and the J gene lost 2 bases, with 11 bases spanning the gap. The CDR3 loop is CASSPRTTYEQYF. CDR3 nucleotide sequence: TGTGCCAGCAGCCCCCGCACTACCTACGAGCAGTACTTC.

This clonotype came up a few times. The chain recombines TRBV5-5 with TRBJ2-7, with D hard to call. Germline V gene data show CDR1 as SGHKS and CDR2 as YYEKEE (reference sequence). This CDR3 has 12 residues. Trimming cost V 1 base and J 7 bases, with 9 bases left between them. CDR3 sequence reads: CASSLFRDEQYF. The DNA of the CDR3 is TGTGCCAGCAGCTTGTTTCGAGATGAGCAGTACTTC.

This clonotype was seen ten or more times. The chain couples TRBV5-5 to TRBJ2-5; weak D call: TRBD1 (5 bases). Germline V gene data show CDR1 as SGHKS and CDR2 as YYEKEE (reference sequence). CDR3 size: 16 residues. Trimming removed 2 bases at V and 4 bases at J, with 18 bases between. This CDR3 is CASSLIPGQTGETQYF. The CDR3 DNA reads as TGTGCCAGCAGCTTAATCCCAGGGCAGACGGGAGAGACCCAGTACTTC.

There are many counts of this clonotype. The genes are TRBV7-9 and TRBJ1-4; tentative D call: TRBD1 (5 bases). Germline values: CDR1 SEHNR, CDR2 FQNEAQ (reference sequence). The ends were cut back, 4 bases at V and 0 bases at J, with 12 bases in the middle. This CDR3 comprises 16 residues. This CDR3 reads CASSSAGTTTNEKLFF. DNA for the CDR3: TGTGCCAGCAGCTCCGCCGGGACCACAACTAATGAAAAACTGTTTTTT.

This clonotype appeared a few times. The chain combines TRBV6-1 with TRBJ1-5; tentatively, D is TRBD1 (5 bases). Trimming shortened V by 7 bases and J by 7 bases, and 14 bases separated the two germline ends. The CDR3 is made up of 13 amino acids. The germline V gene has CDR1 MNHNS and CDR2 SASEGT. The CDR3 protein is CASTQGGEQPQHF. CDR3 coding DNA: TGTGCCAGCACCCAGGGAGGGGAGCAGCCCCAGCATTTT.

A few counts support this clonotype. The V gene is TRBV4-1, the J gene TRBJ2-7; TRBD2 is a possible D gene (5 bases). Trimming took off 1 base at V and 5 bases at J, with 15 bases between the two ends. The CDR3 is 15 residues long. Germline V gene data show CDR1 as MGHRA and CDR2 as YSYEKL. The CDR3 nucleotides are TGCGCCAGCAGCCAAGGGCCGGGGAACGATGACGAGCAGTACTTC. Its translation: CASSQGPGNDDEQYF.

This clonotype was found many times. The chain links TRBV18 to TRBJ2-2, with 9 bases that match TRBD2. This CDR3 has 17 amino acids. The V segment lost 3 bases and the J segment 1 base; nucleotides outside the gene matches: 6. Per the germline V gene, CDR1 is KGHSH and CDR2 is LQKENI. The CDR3 is CASSPEETSGNTGELFF. DNA of the CDR3: TGTGCCAGCTCACCTGAAGAGACTAGCGGGAACACCGGGGAGCTGTTTTTT. The whole variable domain, remainder taken from reference TRBV18 and TRBJ2-2, is NAGVMQNPRHLVRRRGQEARLRCSPMKGHSHVYWYRQLPEEGLKFMVYLQKENIIDESGMPKERFSAEFPKEGPSILRIQQVVRGDSAAYFCASSPEETSGNTGELFFGEGSRLTVL.

This clonotype came up a few times. DNA of the CDR3: TGTGCCAGCTCACCAGTTTGGGGAATCTCCACAGATACGCAGTATTTT. Protein sequence: CASSPVWGISTDTQYF. The chain carries TRBV18 and TRBJ2-3; no definite D call. The CDR3 has 16 amino acids. The germline V and J ends were trimmed by 2 bases and 2 bases, with 14 bases remaining between them. CDR1 and CDR2 (germline): KGHSH, LQKENI.

V and J are TRBV28 and TRBJ2-5; 14 positions match TRBD2. With 2 bases clipped from V and 5 bases from J, the junction kept 1 base outside the gene matches. Per the germline V gene, CDR1 is MDHEN and CDR2 is SYDVKM. This CDR3 is 15 amino acids long. CDR3 in DNA: TGTGCCAGCAGTTTAGGGACTAGCGGGAGTGAGACCCAGTACTTC. Translation: CASSLGTSGSETQYF. The full variable domain, in which reference TRBV28 and TRBJ2-5 provide the parts outside the CDR3, is DVKVTQSSRYLVKRTGEKVFLECVQDMDHENMFWYRQDPGLGLRLIYFSYDVKMKEKGDIPEGYSVSREKKERFSLILESASTNQTSMYLCASSLGTSGSETQYFGPGTRLLVL.

The V call is TRBV5-1, the J call TRBJ2-1, with 8 bases that match TRBD2. V was pared by 9 bases and J by 6 bases, with 8 bases of the junction left unmatched. The germline V gene encodes CDR1 SGHRS and CDR2 YFSETQ. The CDR3 loop spans 13 amino acids. The CDR3 DNA reads TGCGCCACCAAGGGGACTAGTCCCAATGAGCAGTTCTTC. This sequence encodes CATKGTSPNEQFF.

This clonotype was picked up many times. This sequence joins TRBV12-3 or TRBV12-4 and TRBJ2-2; D is perhaps TRBD2 (6 bases). The CDR3 is 16 amino acids. Between the trimmed V and J ends, which lost 5 bases and 3 bases, there was a span of 16 bases. This CDR3 reads CASSDSLGLYTGELFF. In nucleotides, the CDR3 is TGTGCCAGCAGTGACTCCTTGGGACTTTACACCGGGGAGCTGTTTTTT.

This clonotype appeared a few times. J is TRBJ2-7 and V is TRBV15; the D gene could be TRBD1 or TRBD2 (6 bases each). The germline gives CDR1 LNHNV, CDR2 YYDKDF (reference sequence). V lost 0 bases and J lost 2, with 11 bases in between. The CDR3 consists of 15 residues. Here the CDR3 DNA reads TGTGCCACCAGCAGAGACCGAGGGGGGCCCTACGAGCAGTACTTC. The encoded protein is CATSRDRGGPYEQYF.

This clonotype was counted ten times or more. V gene TRBV28 combines with J gene TRBJ2-5; D is unresolved. The germline V gene encodes CDR1 MDHEN and CDR2 SYDVKM. V was trimmed by 5 bases and J by 0 bases, leaving 10 bases between them. The CDR3 totals 14 residues. The CDR3 spells CASSPDTDQETQYF. In DNA form, the CDR3 reads TGTGCCAGCAGTCCAGACACGGACCAAGAGACCCAGTACTTC.

This clonotype was recorded a few times. The rearrangement joins TRBV29-1 to TRBJ2-5; no clear D. This CDR3 region has 14 residues. CDR1 is SQVTM, CDR2 ANQGSEA, per germline. V lost 4 bases, J lost 7 bases, and 19 bases lay in between. The CDR3 region is CSVGESHSTRTQYF. CDR3 DNA sequence: TGCAGCGTTGGTGAGTCGCACAGCACGCGGACCCAGTACTTC. The whole variable domain, filled in from reference TRBV29-1 and TRBJ2-5, reads SAVISQKPSRDICQRGTSLTIQCQVDSQVTMMFWYRQQPGQSLTLIATANQGSEATYESGFVIDKFPISRPNLTFSTLTVSNMSPEDSSIYLCSVGESHSTRTQYFGPGTRLLVL.

Note on this clonotype: At one end, the junction sequence differs from germline, possibly due to a read error. V usage is TRBV7-9 and J usage is TRBJ1-1, with a weak D call TRBD1 (5 bases). Germline V gene lookup returns CDR1 SEHNR and CDR2 FQNEAQ (reference sequence). This CDR3 is built from 15 residues. The CDR3 protein is CASSLATAMNTEVFF. DNA of the CDR3: TGTGCCAGCAGCTTAGCGACAGCGATGAACACTGAAGTTTTCTTT.

The CDR3 sequence: CASSQTESGNTIYF. The CDR3 bases are TGTGCCAGCAGCCAAACAGAATCTGGAAACACCATATATTTT. The V call is TRBV6-5, the J call TRBJ1-3, with D unresolved. CDR1 is MNHEY, CDR2 SVGAGI, per germline. Trimming shortened V by 6 bases and J by 1 base, and 10 bases separated the two germline ends. This CDR3 spans 14 amino acids.

On this clonotype itself: This may stem from a read error, because a much larger clone lies one nucleotide away. The conserved final phenylalanine or tryptophan is absent from the CDR3, which likely points to a read error. This chain uses TRBV5-5 with TRBJ1-4; D gene uncertain. V shed 0 bases and J shed 8 bases, with 5 bases lying between them. The length of the CDR3 is 12 residues. CDR1 is SGHKS and CDR2 is YYEKEE in the germline V gene (reference sequence). The CDR3 sequence is CASSLEEEKLFL. In DNA form, the CDR3 reads TGTGCCAGCAGCTTGGAGGAGGAAAAACTGTTTCTT.

This clonotype was seen repeatedly, ten times or more. This chain connects TRBV7-9 to TRBJ2-3; D unresolved. The CDR3 covers 13 residues. Germline CDR1 is SEHNR and CDR2 is FQNEAQ (reference sequence). Trimming took off 5 bases at V and 5 bases at J, with 11 bases between the two ends. The CDR3 region has the DNA TGTGCCAGCAGCCTTCTGGTGGTAGATACGCAGTATTTT. This translates into CASSLLVVDTQYF.